This T cell receptor beta chain was recovered during a study of T cells in narcolepsy. Overall study results and limits: Autoreactive clone sequences were missing from some blood memory CD4+ repertoires.

Some clones are missing from TCRdb's copy, which holds only in-frame ones; the method was immunoSEQ multiplex PCR. The top ten clones hold approximately 37% of a sample with 15,000 to 16,000 clones, 85% of them seen once. V dropped 7 bases and J dropped 7; count of bases not matched to a gene: 13. The germline V gene has CDR1 SNHLY and CDR2 FYNNEI. The CDR3 extends over 15 amino acids. Remarks on this clone: Antigen unknown.

The clonotype comes from a human donor in good health. This chain uses TRBV2 with TRBJ1-2, with 9 bases fitting TRBD1. Sequencing was done on a sample of memory (CD45RA-) CD4+ T cells from blood. CDR3 coding DNA: TGTGCCAGCACCTGGTCTCCGGGACAGGGTTTTGGCTACACCTTC. Encoded protein: CASTWSPGQGFGYTF.